This TCR beta chain was sequenced for a study of blood T cell repertoires in COVID-19. Study details: COVID-19 samples from acute and convalescent phases originated in the United States, Italy and Spain. T cells, B-cell-depleted T cells, or PBMCs provided the cDNA or gDNA that served as material.

Original processing notes: Amplification of reference gene primers was used by the study to estimate nucleated cell counts. The table came from immunoSEQ multiplex PCR; TCRdb's copy has only in-frame clones and leaves some out. D and trimming were read from the DNA, whereas the V and J calls and clone size are those reported in that table. The sample has about 89,000 clones, approximately 80% seen once. The CDR3 loop spans 15 amino acids. Germline V lookup: CDR1 SGHTA, CDR2 FQGNSA. Trimming removed 7 bases at V and 4 bases at J, with 19 bases between. The rearrangement joins TRBV7-2 to TRBJ1-1; D is undetermined. The sample was peripheral blood. The sequence derives from a human donor in a cohort sampled during active COVID-19. CDR3 residues: CASTISGSGSTEAFF. For the CDR3, the DNA is TGTGCCAGCACTATATCGGGCTCGGGAAGCACTGAAGCTTTCTTT.